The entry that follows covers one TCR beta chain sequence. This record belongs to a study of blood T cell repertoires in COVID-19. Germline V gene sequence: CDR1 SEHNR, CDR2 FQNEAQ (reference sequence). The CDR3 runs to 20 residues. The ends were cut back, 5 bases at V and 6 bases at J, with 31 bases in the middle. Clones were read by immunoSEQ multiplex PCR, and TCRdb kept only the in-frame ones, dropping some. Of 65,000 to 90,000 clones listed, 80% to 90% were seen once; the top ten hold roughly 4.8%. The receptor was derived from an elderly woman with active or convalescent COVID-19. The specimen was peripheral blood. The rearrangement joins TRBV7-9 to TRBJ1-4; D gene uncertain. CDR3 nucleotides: TGTGCCAGCAGCAAATCACCGGGAGCACGACTGACTTCGAAGGATGAAAAACTGTTTTTT. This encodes CASSKSPGARLTSKDEKLFF.